The 32 T cell receptor beta chains below were found in one sample sequenced in a study of PD-1 blockade in classical Hodgkin lymphoma. Time point of the sample: cycle 4 day 1 (C4D1), after more than five weeks of nivolumab. The patients all showed relapse after autologous stem cell transplantation, while their brentuximab vedotin exposure varied. The assay was immunoSEQ multiplex PCR, and TCRdb's table has in-frame clones only and misses some. The repertoire consists of some 86,000 clones, with just over 90% occurring once and the leading ten covering approximately 2.9%. The specimen was peripheral blood mononuclear cells (PBMCs), collected before the fourth cycle of nivolumab. These receptors all stem from a human donor with classical Hodgkin lymphoma.

The chain employs TRBV30 and TRBJ1-2; 7 bases map to TRBD1. Trimming cost V 3 bases and J 4 bases; bases outside gene matches: 5. This CDR3 comprises 13 residues. Per germline, CDR1 GTSNPN and CDR2 SVGIG (reference sequence). CDR3 amino acids: CAWRDAGGYGYTF. The CDR3 DNA reads TGTGCCTGGAGGGATGCAGGGGGCTATGGCTACACCTTC.

The chain joins TRBV29-1 to TRBJ2-3; 10 bases align to TRBD1. V lost 6 bases and J lost 5; bases outside the gene matches: 8. Germline V gene data show CDR1 as SQVTM and CDR2 as ANQGSEA. The CDR3 is 14 amino acids. In DNA form, the CDR3 reads TGCAGCGTCGAGGACAGGGGGTTAATAGATACGCAGTATTTT. Protein: CSVEDRGLIDTQYF.

This rearrangement joins TRBV28 to TRBJ2-3; TRBD1 matches at 9 bases. The CDR3 sequence is 14 residues long. V gave up 3 bases and J gave up 3 bases; unmatched junction bases: 1. The germline CDR1 and CDR2 sequences are MDHEN and SYDVKM. DNA of the CDR3: TGTGCCAGCAGTTTGGACAGGGGTACAGATACGCAGTATTTT. Its protein is CASSLDRGTDTQYF.

The chain has TRBV6-6 and TRBJ2-1, with a tentative D call TRBD2 (5 bases). This CDR3 has 14 amino acids. V was trimmed by 5 bases and J by 6 bases, leaving 14 bases between them. Germline lookup yields CDR1 MNHNY and CDR2 SVGAGI (reference sequence). DNA of the CDR3: TGTGCCAGCAGTCCCCCCGGGGAAGTCAATGAGCAGTTCTTC. It specifies CASSPPGEVNEQFF.

V gene TRBV6-5 combines with J gene TRBJ1-1; D is undetermined. V lost 7 bases and J lost 0, with 9 bases in between. CDR3 length: 13 amino acids. Germline values: CDR1 MNHEY, CDR2 SVGAGI. For the CDR3, the DNA is TGTGCCAGCAAAGTTCTGATGAACACTGAAGCTTTCTTT. This translates into CASKVLMNTEAFF.

V is TRBV7-8 and J is TRBJ1-6; no clear D. The CDR3 contains 14 residues. V lost 0 bases to trimming and J lost 7 bases, with 7 bases between them. CDR1 and CDR2 from the germline V gene are SGHVS and FQNEAQ. The CDR3 DNA reads as TGTGCCAGCAGCTTAGCGGCGGCCAATTCACCCCTCCACTTT. Encoded protein: CASSLAAANSPLHF.

The chain links TRBV6-5 to TRBJ1-6; a possible D gene is TRBD1 (6 bases). The CDR3 has 15 amino acids. The V gene's germline CDR1 is MNHEY and CDR2 SVGAGI. V was clipped by 0 bases and J by 9 bases, with 12 bases between them. The DNA of the CDR3 is TGTGCCAGCAGTTACTCGATCGGGGGCTCTTCACCCCTCCACTTT. Translated, it gives CASSYSIGGSSPLHF.

The chain links TRBV2 to TRBJ1-5; 8 bases line up with TRBD1. CDR1 is SNHLY and CDR2 is FYNNEI in the germline V gene. The CDR3 is 14 amino acids. V shed 3 bases and J 6 bases; nucleotides not matched to a gene: 4. Here the CDR3 DNA reads TGTGCCAGCAGTGATGACAGGGGAGTTCAGCCCCAGCATTTT. This sequence encodes CASSDDRGVQPQHF. Filled out from reference TRBV2 and TRBJ1-5, the complete variable domain reads EPEVTQTPSHQVTQMGQEVILRCVPISNHLYFYWYRQILGQKVEFLVSFYNNEISEKSEIFDDQFSVERPDGSNFTLKIRSTKLEDSAMYFCASSDDRGVQPQHFGDGTRLSIL.

The CDR3 protein is CASSERGPDTQYF. Here the CDR3 DNA reads TGCGCCAGCAGTGAACGAGGGCCAGATACGCAGTATTTT. The V gene is TRBV10-1, the J gene TRBJ2-3, with a possible D match to TRBD2 (5 bases). There are 13 residues in the CDR3. V gave up 3 bases and J gave up 4 bases, with 8 bases separating them. Germline V lookup: CDR1 WNHNN, CDR2 SYGVQD (reference sequence).

The chain uses TRBV6-1 and TRBJ1-2; the D gene is possibly TRBD1 (5 bases). V lost 6 bases to trimming and J lost 7 bases, with 21 bases between them. CDR3 length: 15 residues. CDR1 and CDR2 from the germline V gene are MNHNS and SASEGT. The CDR3 spells CASRAYGGTRGGYTF. The CDR3 nucleotides read TGTGCCAGCAGGGCTTATGGGGGGACGAGGGGTGGCTACACCTTC.

This clone was seen only once. The chain is built from TRBV7-9 and TRBJ2-7, with 9 bases lining up with TRBD1. The trim removed 4 bases at V and 3 bases at J, leaving 4 bases unmatched. This CDR3 is 14 amino acids long. Germline V gene lookup returns CDR1 SEHNR and CDR2 FQNEAQ (reference sequence). CDR3 DNA: TGTGCCAGCAGCTCAACGGGACAGGGCTACGAGCAGTACTTC. It specifies CASSSTGQGYEQYF.

The chain couples TRBV20-1 to TRBJ1-2; perhaps TRBD1 as D (5 bases). The CDR3 extends over 11 amino acids. The V end lost 1 base, the J end lost 8 bases, and 8 bases lay between the germline ends. Per germline, CDR1 DFQATT and CDR2 SNEGSKA (reference sequence). In DNA, the CDR3 is TGCAGTGCTAGAGCGGGGCCCGGCTACACCTTC. This translates into CSARAGPGYTF.

This clone was detected a few times. The chain has TRBV30 and TRBJ1-1; unclear D gene. Germline V CDR1 and CDR2: GTSNPN, SVGIG (reference sequence). The CDR3 runs 13 residues. The V end lost 2 bases, the J end lost 4 bases, and 11 bases lay between the germline ends. The CDR3 DNA sequence: TGTGCCTGGAGTTCTGAGGTTATCACTGAAGCTTTCTTT. Protein product: CAWSSEVITEAFF.

The CDR3 sequence: CASSFGGVGYEQYF. The CDR3 DNA sequence: TGTGCCAGCAGCTTCGGGGGCGTGGGCTACGAGCAGTACTTC. The chain combines TRBV7-6 with TRBJ2-7; D is perhaps TRBD1 or TRBD2 (6 bases each). The CDR3 consists of 14 residues. The V end was cut by 3 bases, the J end by 3 bases, with 12 bases between. Germline CDR1 reads SGHVS; CDR2 reads FNYEAQ.

This clone was recorded a few times. The chain carries TRBV7-8 and TRBJ1-1; D is unclear. V gave up 5 bases and J gave up 1 base, with 11 bases separating them. Germline V gene lookup returns CDR1 SGHVS and CDR2 FQNEAQ. The CDR3 runs to 14 residues. CDR3 bases: TGTGCCAGCAGCCGCCAGCACGGGAACACTGAAGCTTTCTTT. It is translated as CASSRQHGNTEAFF.

V is TRBV7-2 and J is TRBJ2-7; TRBD2 matches 10 bases. V was clipped by 3 bases and J by 5 bases; unmatched bases: 4. CDR3 size: 14 residues. Germline-derived CDR1 and CDR2 are SGHTA and FQGNSA. CDR3 sequence: CASSFSGGAHEQYF. The CDR3, as DNA: TGTGCCAGCAGCTTCAGCGGGGGGGCCCACGAGCAGTACTTC.

The chain is built from TRBV5-4 and TRBJ2-7; TRBD2 aligns across 9 bases. The ends lost 4 bases at V and 0 bases at J; junction bases unmatched: 5. Germline-derived CDR1 and CDR2 are SGHNT and YYREEE (reference sequence). The CDR3 runs to 15 residues. CDR3 DNA sequence: TGTGCCAGCAGCACCCGGACTAGCGCCTCCTACGAGCAGTACTTC. Protein: CASSTRTSASYEQYF. Full variable domain (remainder filled in from reference TRBV5-4 and TRBJ2-7): ETGVTQSPTHLIKTRGQQVTLRCSSQSGHNTVSWYQQALGQGPQFIFQYYREEENGRGNFPPRFSGLQFPNYSSELNVNALELDDSALYLCASSTRTSASYEQYFGPGTRLTVT.

The chain combines TRBV5-6 with TRBJ1-1; D is perhaps TRBD1 (6 bases). The CDR3 extends over 13 amino acids. The germline gives CDR1 SGHDT, CDR2 YYEEEE. The V and J ends lost 0 bases and 11 bases respectively, with 14 bases between them. Written as DNA, the CDR3 is TGTGCCAGCAGCTTGGTGCCAGGGGATGCGGCTTTCTTT. It translates to CASSLVPGDAAFF. The entire variable domain, with the rest obtained from reference TRBV5-6 and TRBJ1-1, is as follows: DAGVTQSPTHLIKTRGQQVTLRCSPKSGHDTVSWYQQALGQGPQFIFQYYEEEERQRGNFPDRFSGHQFPNYSSELNVNALLLGDSALYLCASSLVPGDAAFFGQGTRLTVV.

V is TRBV4-3 and J is TRBJ1-1; D is possibly TRBD1 (5 bases). V gave up 4 bases and J gave up 8 bases, with 14 bases separating them. CDR3 length: 13 amino acids. The germline V gene encodes CDR1 LGHNA and CDR2 YSLEER. In nucleotides, the CDR3 is TGCGCCAGCAGCCCTCAGAAGGGGTACGAAGCTTTCTTT. Translating it yields CASSPQKGYEAFF.

V usage is TRBV14 and J usage is TRBJ2-5; D gene unclear. The CDR3 is 14 residues long. V was pared by 0 bases and J by 14 bases, with 19 bases between. Germline V gene lookup returns CDR1 SGHDN and CDR2 FVKESK. The DNA of the CDR3 is TGTGCCAGCAGCCAAGAACTCGTCGGCTCGGCGCAATACTTC. Translating gives CASSQELVGSAQYF.

About this clone itself: One end of the junction is discordant with germline, which a read error may explain. This chain links TRBV7-2 with TRBJ2-3; D is uncertain. The germline gives CDR1 SGHTA, CDR2 FQGNSA. The CDR3 consists of 13 residues. The CDR3 is CATSSPGTDTQYF. CDR3 bases: TGTGCCACCAGCTCCCCAGGTACAGATACGCAGTATTTT.

The chain carries TRBV9 and TRBJ2-3; TRBD1 matches 8 bases. The CDR3 is made up of 14 amino acids. The germline gives CDR1 SGDLS, CDR2 YYNGEE. The ends lost 4 bases at V and 6 bases at J; junction bases unmatched: 7. CDR3 coding DNA: TGTGCCAGCAGCCCTGACAGGGGAGCGGATACGCAGTATTTT. It encodes CASSPDRGADTQYF.

This clone appeared a single time. CDR3 region: CASSLAGSSGNTIYF. The CDR3 DNA reads as TGTGCCAGCAGCTTGGCAGGAAGCTCTGGAAACACCATATATTTT. V and J are TRBV5-5 and TRBJ1-3; D is ambiguous. V was pared by 0 bases and J by 0 bases, with 7 bases between. Germline V gene data show CDR1 as SGHKS and CDR2 as YYEKEE (reference sequence). CDR3 length equals 15 residues. Filled out from reference TRBV5-5 and TRBJ1-3, the complete variable domain reads DAGVTQSPTHLIKTRGQQVTLRCSPISGHKSVSWYQQVLGQGPQFIFQYYEKEERGRGNFPDRFSARQFPNYSSELNVNALLLGDSALYLCASSLAGSSGNTIYFGEGSWLTVV.

J is TRBJ2-7 and V is TRBV9; the match to TRBD2 covers 8 bases. Per the germline V gene, CDR1 is SGDLS and CDR2 is YYNGEE. The CDR3 spans 15 residues. Trimming at V came to 0 bases and at J to 6 bases, leaving 8 bases not matched to a gene. The CDR3 sequence: CASSVGGGTFVEQYF. The CDR3 bases are TGTGCCAGCAGCGTAGGCGGGGGGACTTTCGTCGAGCAGTACTTC.

This clone has a handful of counts. The chain links TRBV6-1 to TRBJ2-7; 10 bases align to TRBD2. The CDR3 is 14 amino acids. Germline V gene lookup returns CDR1 MNHNS and CDR2 SASEGT. Trimming removed 4 bases from V and 1 base from J; junction bases left unmatched: 1. The CDR3 DNA follows: TGTGCCAGCAGTGTAGCGGGGGGTTCCTACGAGCAGTACTTC. This encodes CASSVAGGSYEQYF.

The rearrangement joins TRBV4-3 to TRBJ1-2; weak D call: TRBD1 (6 bases). Per the germline V gene, CDR1 is LGHNA and CDR2 is YSLEER. The CDR3 sequence is 19 residues long. Trimming cost V 3 bases and J 1 base, with 24 bases left between them. The CDR3 is CASSHPPGQPSPDNYGYTF. The CDR3 bases are TGCGCCAGCAGCCATCCTCCCGGACAGCCAAGTCCCGATAACTATGGCTACACCTTC.

The chain joins TRBV6-4 to TRBJ1-5; D gene uncertain. Germline V gene sequence: CDR1 MRHNA, CDR2 SNTAGT. The V end lost 6 bases, the J end lost 2 bases, and 8 bases lay between the germline ends. The CDR3 covers 13 residues. Here the CDR3 DNA reads TGTGCCAGCAGCCCCGACCGCAATCAGCCCCAGCATTTT. Its translation: CASSPDRNQPQHF.

V is TRBV7-3 and J is TRBJ2-4, with D uncertain. CDR1 is SGHTA and CDR2 is FQGTGA in the germline V gene. This CDR3 spans 17 amino acids. V was trimmed by 5 bases and J by 0 bases, leaving 17 bases between them. The CDR3 loop reads CASSDKPGGEAKNIQYF. The DNA of the CDR3 is TGTGCCAGCAGCGATAAACCTGGCGGAGAAGCCAAAAACATTCAGTACTTC.

The chain is built from TRBV2 and TRBJ1-1; D might be TRBD1 (6 bases). The CDR3 sequence is 15 residues long. V was shortened by 7 bases and J by 3 bases, with 18 bases between the two germline ends. CDR1 and CDR2 (germline): SNHLY, FYNNEI. CDR3 sequence (DNA): TGTGCCAGCACATACACGGGGACATCGGACACTGAAGCTTTCTTT. It encodes CASTYTGTSDTEAFF.

CDR3 in amino acids: CASKQGLKLFF. The CDR3 nucleotides read TGTGCCAGCAAACAGGGGTTAAAACTGTTTTTT. The V call is TRBV6-1, the J call TRBJ1-4, with 7 bases aligning to TRBD1. Germline assignment: CDR1 MNHNS and CDR2 SASEGT. This CDR3 comprises 11 residues. V lost 7 bases and J lost 10; bases outside the gene matches: 3.

The J gene is TRBJ2-2, the V gene TRBV6-5; D possibly corresponds to TRBD1 (6 bases). V was pared by 6 bases and J by 4 bases, with 12 bases between. The CDR3 contains 14 residues. CDR1 and CDR2 from the germline V gene are MNHEY and SVGAGI. CDR3 nucleotides: TGTGCCAGCAGCCACGGACAGTCCACCGGGGAGCTGTTTTTT. Residues: CASSHGQSTGELFF.

The rearrangement links TRBV6-1 to TRBJ1-4; TRBD1 aligns across 10 bases. The germline V gene encodes CDR1 MNHNS and CDR2 SASEGT. Trimming cost V 2 bases and J 12 bases; bases outside gene matches: 6. The CDR3 runs to 14 residues. The CDR3 DNA reads TGTGCCAGCAGTGAACGGTGGGACAGGGGACAACTGTTTTTT. This encodes CASSERWDRGQLFF.